The 14 T cell receptor beta chains listed next were all sequenced from one sample in a study of T-cell reconstitution after alpha-beta-depleted transplantation in children (dated by TCRdb to about 2016). Receptors were amplified or captured by PCR. Data came from an Illumina HiSeq 2500. Molecular barcoding was employed in the preparation of TCR libraries, with unique molecular identifiers being used to normalize TCRbeta repertoire quantification. The public reads were quality trimmed at Q25 with fastp and then assembled into clones with MiXCR by TCRdb, keeping productive beta chains. Every distinct CDR3 protein forms one entry, paired with its most common genes and DNA. The sample table shows some 490,000 distinct CDR3 sequences, and about 12% are seen once. The ten top clones hold about 5.4% of the sample. Sequenced material: PBMCs from the stem cell graft donor, taken from the stem cell graft. The receptors here all came from a human donor who donated a stem cell graft to a child with combined immunodeficiency.

This sequence joins TRBV6-1 and TRBJ1-6, with 7 bases aligning to TRBD1. Germline V gene data show CDR1 as MNHNS and CDR2 as SASEGT. J was trimmed by 8 bases and V by 8 bases; bases with no gene match: 18. This CDR3 is built from 17 residues. CDR3 residues: CASDRGPGQLPYSPLHF. In nucleotides, the CDR3 is TGTGCCAGCGACCGGGGGCCGGGACAGTTACCTTATTCACCCCTCCACTTT.

The chain recombines TRBV20-1 with TRBJ1-5, with D perhaps matching TRBD1 (6 bases). The V gene lost 4 bases and the J gene lost 5 bases, with 12 bases spanning the gap. Germline CDR1 and CDR2: DFQATT and SNEGSKA (reference sequence). This CDR3 is built from 13 residues. CDR3 sequence: CSATQGIDQPQHF. The CDR3, as DNA: TGCAGTGCTACACAGGGAATCGATCAGCCCCAGCATTTT.

This clonotype was seen many times. The chain combines TRBV20-1 with TRBJ2-5; D gene unclear. The V end was cut by 6 bases, the J end by 2 bases, with 7 bases between. CDR3 length: 11 residues. The germline V gene encodes CDR1 DFQATT and CDR2 SNEGSKA (reference sequence). Written as DNA, the CDR3 is TGCAGTGCGGGTCGGCAAGAGACCCAGTACTTC. It is translated as CSAGRQETQYF.

The genes are TRBV6-5 and TRBJ2-7, with D perhaps given as TRBD1 or TRBD2 (5 bases each). CDR1 MNHEY and CDR2 SVGAGI come from the germline V gene. This CDR3 spans 12 amino acids. Deletions cut 5 bases from V and 5 bases from J, with 10 bases between. The CDR3 nucleotides are TGTGCCAGCAGTCCGAGGGGAGACGAGCAGTACTTC. Encoded protein: CASSPRGDEQYF.

This clonotype occurred many times. The rearrangement uses TRBV12-3 or TRBV12-4 and TRBJ2-3, with TRBD2 identical over 15 bases. The CDR3 extends over 18 amino acids. V trimming: 3 bases; J trimming: 1 base; junction bases outside the gene matches: 5. CDR3 loop: CASSFRTSGGVGTDTQYF. The CDR3 DNA sequence: TGTGCCAGCAGTTTTCGGACTAGCGGGGGGGTTGGCACAGATACGCAGTATTTT.

This clonotype was detected many times. The J gene is TRBJ2-1, the V gene TRBV29-1; D is ambiguous. The V gene's germline CDR1 is SQVTM and CDR2 ANQGSEA. The CDR3 contains 16 residues. V was clipped by 5 bases and J by 4 bases, with 21 bases between them. CDR3 loop: CSVSYPLKYVYNEQFF. CDR3 bases: TGCAGCGTTTCTTACCCTCTTAAGTACGTTTACAATGAGCAGTTCTTC.

This clonotype was counted only a few times. This chain joins TRBV30 and TRBJ1-5; no reliable D call. The CDR3 runs 15 residues. Germline CDR1 and CDR2: GTSNPN and SVGIG (reference sequence). The V end lost 0 bases, the J end lost 0 bases, and 9 bases lay between the germline ends. The CDR3 loop is CAWSVGRNSNQPQHF. CDR3 coding DNA: TGTGCCTGGAGTGTAGGACGGAATAGCAATCAGCCCCAGCATTTT. The variable domain in full, with the rest retrieved from reference TRBV30 and TRBJ1-5, is SQTIHQWPATLVQPVGSPLSLECTVEGTSNPNLYWYRQAAGRGLQLLFYSVGIGQISSEVPQNLSASRPQDRQFILSSKKLLLSDSGFYLCAWSVGRNSNQPQHFGDGTRLSIL.

This clonotype has only a few counts. CDR3 amino acids: CSVVLPSSYNEQFF. Written as DNA, the CDR3 is TGCAGCGTTGTCCTTCCAAGCTCCTACAATGAGCAGTTCTTC. This chain joins TRBV29-1 and TRBJ2-1; no clear D. This CDR3 is 14 amino acids long. The germline CDR1 and CDR2 sequences are SQVTM and ANQGSEA. Trimming stripped 4 bases from V and 0 bases from J, with 10 bases between.

The V gene is TRBV6-2 or TRBV6-3, the J gene TRBJ1-1; D unresolved. Germline V gene data show CDR1 as MNHEY and CDR2 as SVGEGT. The CDR3 consists of 12 residues. V lost 5 bases to trimming and J lost 7 bases, with 11 bases between them. The CDR3: CASSLLVGEAFF. The CDR3 DNA reads as TGTGCCAGCAGTCTACTGGTGGGTGAAGCTTTCTTT.

The chain carries TRBV24-1 and TRBJ1-1; D ambiguous. V dropped 1 base and J dropped 7 bases, with 6 bases sitting between them. The CDR3 is made up of 12 amino acids. From germline, CDR1 is KGHDR and CDR2 SFDVKD. The CDR3, as DNA: TGTGCCACCAGTGATTTCACCGGTGAAGCTTTCTTT. This codes for CATSDFTGEAFF.

A few counts support this clonotype. The chain uses TRBV7-9 and TRBJ2-7, with 12 bases that match TRBD1. The V gene end was trimmed by 4 bases and the J gene end by 7 bases; junction bases not matched to a gene: 11. The length of the CDR3 is 16 residues. Germline V CDR1 and CDR2: SEHNR, FQNEAQ (reference sequence). The CDR3 sequence is CASSSASGQGAGEQYF. CDR3 nucleotides: TGTGCCAGCAGCTCGGCCTCGGGACAGGGGGCTGGGGAGCAGTACTTC. Combining the CDR3 with reference TRBV7-9 and TRBJ2-7 gives the whole variable domain DTGVSQNPRHKITKRGQNVTFRCDPISEHNRLYWYRQTLGQGPEFLTYFQNEAQLEKSRLLSDRFSAERPKGSFSTLEIQRTEQGDSAMYLCASSSASGQGAGEQYFGPGTRLTVT.

This clonotype was found a few times. The rearrangement joins TRBV24-1 to TRBJ2-1; no clear D gene. Germline lookup yields CDR1 KGHDR and CDR2 SFDVKD. Trimming left V 1 base short and J 9 bases short, with 9 bases between. This CDR3 has 13 amino acids. This chain's CDR3 is CATSDLMGTEQFF. The CDR3 DNA is TGTGCCACCAGTGATTTAATGGGTACTGAGCAGTTCTTC.

A few counts support this clonotype. The rearrangement joins TRBV7-2 to TRBJ2-7; 8 bases are a match to TRBD2. The germline V gene has CDR1 SGHTA and CDR2 FQGNSA. Germline trimming cut 4 bases from V and 3 bases from J; bases unmatched to any gene: 11. This CDR3 spans 16 amino acids. This CDR3 reads CASSSTPSGGSYEQYF. CDR3 nucleotides: TGTGCCAGCAGCTCTACTCCGAGCGGGGGCAGCTACGAGCAGTACTTC.

The CDR3 sequence: CSAWTENQPQHF. The CDR3 region has the DNA TGCAGCGCTTGGACAGAAAATCAGCCCCAGCATTTT. V gene TRBV29-1 combines with J gene TRBJ1-5, with D tentatively TRBD1 (6 bases). The V end lost 7 bases, the J end lost 4 bases, and 11 bases lay between the germline ends. This CDR3 spans 12 amino acids. Germline CDR1 is SQVTM and CDR2 is ANQGSEA.